This entry is about one TCR beta chain. Only one count was recorded for this clone. Its antigen is not yet known. Per-base qualities were not stored, and no clone one base away is much larger. Including cysteine and phenylalanine, the CDR3 has 17 amino acids. Only the CDR3 DNA is retained, 51 bases long and in frame from the first base. The germline V gene yields SGHRS for CDR1 and YFSETQ for CDR2. V ends up 5 bases short and J 3 bases short, with an unmatched junction base count of 15. Receptor amplification or capture employed the immunoSEQ multiplex PCR assay. This is the immuneACCESS table as TCRdb keeps it, with only in-frame sequences that have V and J called. A part of the clones is gone; compared with another copy, unresolved V genes explain less than half, and the rest is unexplained. This sample holds around 51,000 clones; 85% to 95% were observed only once. The ten top clones hold 1.5% to 2% of the sample.

This record comes from a study of T cell changes during pregnancy in multiple sclerosis (dated by TCRdb to about 2019). General notes on the study: The study looked at changes in the T cell repertoire across pregnancy in women with multiple sclerosis.

The chain joins TRBV5-1 to TRBJ2-5, with 8 bases aligning to TRBD2. The starting material was peripheral blood, obtained in the second trimester of pregnancy. The receptor comes from a female donor with multiple sclerosis, enrolled in a pregnancy study. The encoded CDR3 is CASRLDVLAGSKETQYF. At the DNA level, the sequence is TGCGCCAGCAGGCTTGATGTGTTAGCGGGGAGTAAAGAGACCCAGTACTTC. Full variable domain (CDR3 extended with the reference TRBV5-1 and TRBJ2-5 proteins): KAGVTQTPRYLIKTRGQQVTLSCSPISGHRSVSWYQQTPGQGLQFLFEYFSETQRNKGNFPGRFSGRQFSNSRSEMNVSTLELGDSALYLCASRLDVLAGSKETQYFGPGTRLLVL.